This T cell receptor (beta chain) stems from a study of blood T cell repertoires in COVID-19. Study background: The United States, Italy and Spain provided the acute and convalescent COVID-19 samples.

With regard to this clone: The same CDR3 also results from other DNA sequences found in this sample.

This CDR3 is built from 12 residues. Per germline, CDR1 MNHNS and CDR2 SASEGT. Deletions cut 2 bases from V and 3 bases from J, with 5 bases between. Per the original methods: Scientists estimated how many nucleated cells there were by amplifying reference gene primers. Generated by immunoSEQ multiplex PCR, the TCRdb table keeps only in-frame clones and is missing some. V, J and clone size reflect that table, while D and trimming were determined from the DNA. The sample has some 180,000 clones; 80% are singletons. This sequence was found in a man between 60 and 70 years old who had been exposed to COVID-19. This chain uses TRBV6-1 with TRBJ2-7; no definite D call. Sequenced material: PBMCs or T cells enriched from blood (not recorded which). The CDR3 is CASSETGYEQYF. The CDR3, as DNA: TGTGCCAGCAGTGAAACGGGCTACGAGCAGTACTTC.